This record concerns one T cell receptor beta chain sequence. Trimming cost V 4 bases and J 2 bases, with 12 bases left between them. The germline CDR1 and CDR2 sequences are MDHEN and SYDVKM. The CDR3 sequence is 14 residues long. The sample belongs to a study of blood T cell repertoires in COVID-19. Libraries were prepared by immunoSEQ multiplex PCR; TCRdb keeps only in-frame clonotypes and omits some of them. The sample has roughly 81,000 clones; 82% are singletons. Sequencing was done on a sample of peripheral blood. V gene TRBV28 combines with J gene TRBJ2-7; TRBD1 might be the D (5 bases). The sequence came from a man aged 55-75 years with acute or convalescent COVID-19. Written as DNA, the CDR3 is TGTGCCAGCAGTTATGCAGGGCGCCCCTACGAGCAGTACTTC. Translating gives CASSYAGRPYEQYF.